Here is one TCR beta chain with its context. Antigen: not known. TCRdb called the reads again in MiXCR, with one record for every CDR3 protein. In the table there are about 450,000 distinct CDR3 sequences, roughly 30% of which are singletons. This specimen comes from a study of T cell repertoires in cytomegalovirus infection. Across the study: Through public TCR beta signatures, both CMV infection and matching HLA type were indicated. Study-wide findings and caveats: Dominating the ex vivo response were HLA-C-restricted CMV-specific TCR beta clonotypes.

Germline V gene data show CDR1 as MDHEN and CDR2 as SYDVKM. V was clipped by 7 bases and J by 0 bases; unmatched bases: 8. This CDR3 spans 16 amino acids. The chain links TRBV28 to TRBJ2-1; TRBD2 matches at 8 bases. Input material: PBMCs. This sequence originates from a human donor in good health (CMV status not recorded). Some clones in this sample may be carry-over from other donors' samples. CDR3 in amino acids: CASTGSGTRSYNEQFF. CDR3 DNA sequence: TGTGCCAGCACCGGTAGCGGGACCCGCTCCTACAATGAGCAGTTCTTC.